This TCR beta chain is drawn from a study of multiple sclerosis patients with progressive multifocal leukoencephalopathy. Assay used: immunoSEQ multiplex PCR; TCRdb lists only in-frame clones, some missing. The top ten clones hold under 2.5% of a sample with some 25,000 clones, around 90% of them seen once. Germline CDR1 reads LGHNA; CDR2 reads YNFKEQ. This CDR3 comprises 16 residues. Documented time point: around 13 months of natalizumab therapy. The sequencing used PBMCs, collected from a patient treated with natalizumab. This chain joins TRBV4-2 and TRBJ2-5; TRBD2 aligns across 7 bases. The J call is in doubt because the DNA end fits TRBJ2-7 better. The source is a man aged 25 to 40 with multiple sclerosis. The CDR3 DNA sequence: TGTGCCAGCAGCCAAGATGGGGGAGGGGACCGGGACGAGCAGTACTTC. This encodes CASSQDGGGDRDEQYF.